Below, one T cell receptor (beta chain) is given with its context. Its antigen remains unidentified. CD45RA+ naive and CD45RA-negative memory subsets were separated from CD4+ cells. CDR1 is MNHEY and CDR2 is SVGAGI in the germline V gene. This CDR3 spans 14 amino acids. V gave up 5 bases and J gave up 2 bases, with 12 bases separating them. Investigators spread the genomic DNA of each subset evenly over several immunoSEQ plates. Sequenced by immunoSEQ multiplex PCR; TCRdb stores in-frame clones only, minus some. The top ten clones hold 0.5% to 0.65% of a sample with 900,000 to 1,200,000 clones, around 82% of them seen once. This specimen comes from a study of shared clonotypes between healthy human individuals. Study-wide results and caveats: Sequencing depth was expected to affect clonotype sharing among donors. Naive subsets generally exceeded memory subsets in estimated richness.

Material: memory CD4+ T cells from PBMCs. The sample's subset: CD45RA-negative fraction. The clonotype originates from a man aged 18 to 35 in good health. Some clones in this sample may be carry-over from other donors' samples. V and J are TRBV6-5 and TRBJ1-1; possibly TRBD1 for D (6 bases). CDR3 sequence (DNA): TGTGCCAGCAGTGGCCGGGACATAAACACTGAAGCTTTCTTT. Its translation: CASSGRDINTEAFF.